This T cell receptor (beta chain) originates from a study of cytomegalovirus exposure and HLA in healthy donors. The PCR made use of 60 Vbeta and 13 Jbeta primers. Profiled with immunoSEQ multiplex PCR; TCRdb holds only in-frame clones, not every one. The repertoire holds about 110,000 clones, about 83% seen once, with over 5% in the top ten. This CDR3 region has 14 residues. The germline CDR1 and CDR2 sequences are SEHNR and FQNEAQ (reference sequence). V gave up 6 bases and J gave up 5 bases; unmatched junction bases: 7. The chain has TRBV7-9 and TRBJ1-2; 9 bases fit TRBD1. The specimen was PBMCs. This TCR was sampled from a man in his late teens or twenties in good health and CMV-seronegative. The CDR3 sequence: CASRTGGGNYGYTF. The CDR3 DNA follows: TGTGCCAGCAGAACAGGGGGCGGCAATTATGGCTACACCTTC.